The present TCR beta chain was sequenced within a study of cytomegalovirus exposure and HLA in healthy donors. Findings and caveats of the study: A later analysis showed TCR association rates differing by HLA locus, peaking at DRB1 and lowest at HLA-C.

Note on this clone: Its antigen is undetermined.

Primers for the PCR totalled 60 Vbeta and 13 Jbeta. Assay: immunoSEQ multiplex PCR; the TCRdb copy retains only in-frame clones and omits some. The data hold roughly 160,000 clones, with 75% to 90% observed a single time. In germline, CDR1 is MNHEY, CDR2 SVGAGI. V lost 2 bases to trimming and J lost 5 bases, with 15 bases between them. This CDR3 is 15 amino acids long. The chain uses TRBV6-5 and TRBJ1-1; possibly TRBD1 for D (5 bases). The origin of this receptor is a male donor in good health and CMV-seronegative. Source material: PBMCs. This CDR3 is CASSYGIRGETEAFF. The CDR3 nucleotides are TGTGCCAGCAGTTACGGTATTAGGGGCGAAACTGAAGCTTTCTTT.